One sample yielded the 25 T cell receptor beta chains listed below, sequenced in a study of blood T cell repertoires in COVID-19. Assay used: immunoSEQ multiplex PCR; TCRdb lists only in-frame clones, some missing. Of about 280,000 clones in the sample, approximately 89% were seen once. The sequenced sample was PBMCs or T cells enriched from blood (not recorded which). The receptors stem from a man aged 35 to 55 who had been exposed to COVID-19.

The gene calls are TRBV24-1 and TRBJ2-1; 13 nucleotides align to TRBD2. Germline loops: CDR1 KGHDR, CDR2 SFDVKD. V shed 3 bases, J shed 9 bases, and the junction held 7 bases outside the gene matches. The CDR3 sequence is 16 residues long. The CDR3 reads CATSDTLAGGPSEQFF. CDR3 bases: TGTGCCACCAGTGATACACTAGCGGGAGGGCCAAGTGAGCAGTTCTTC.

The chain links TRBV11-2 to TRBJ2-1; 7 bases fit TRBD2. Germline trimming cut 1 base from V and 8 bases from J; bases unmatched to any gene: 8. There are 15 residues in the CDR3. Germline lookup yields CDR1 SGHAT and CDR2 FQNNGV. In DNA, the CDR3 is TGTGCCAGCAGCTTAGTCGCGGGGGTGGGGGATGAGCAGTTCTTC. Translating gives CASSLVAGVGDEQFF.

The chain combines TRBV28 with TRBJ2-1; 9 positions agree with TRBD1. The V segment lost 5 bases and the J segment 3 bases; nucleotides outside the gene matches: 8. The CDR3 sequence is 16 residues long. Germline CDR1 and CDR2: MDHEN and SYDVKM. CDR3 region: CASSPATGGNYNEQFF. As DNA, the CDR3 is TGTGCCAGCAGTCCTGCGACAGGGGGAAACTACAATGAGCAGTTCTTC. Using reference TRBV28 and TRBJ2-1 for the parts outside the CDR3, the full variable domain is DVKVTQSSRYLVKRTGEKVFLECVQDMDHENMFWYRQDPGLGLRLIYFSYDVKMKEKGDIPEGYSVSREKKERFSLILESASTNQTSMYLCASSPATGGNYNEQFFGPGTRLTVL.

V and J are TRBV5-1 and TRBJ2-5; D is undetermined. Germline CDR1 is SGHRS and CDR2 is YFSETQ. This CDR3 is built from 13 residues. Trimming shortened V by 2 bases and J by 3 bases, and 8 bases separated the two germline ends. In nucleotides, the CDR3 is TGCGCCAGCAGCTTCCGCCAGGAAGAGACCCAGTACTTC. Translated: CASSFRQEETQYF.

This chain links TRBV9 with TRBJ2-3; D is ambiguous. Looked up from germline, CDR1 is SGDLS and CDR2 is YYNGEE. This CDR3 spans 15 amino acids. Trimming took 0 bases from V and 5 from J, leaving 13 bases between them. In DNA form, the CDR3 reads TGTGCCAGCAGCGTAGGACTGAGCAGAGGAGATACGCAGTATTTT. Encoded protein: CASSVGLSRGDTQYF.

The chain combines TRBV25-1 with TRBJ1-5; no reliable D call. Germline CDR1 reads MGHDK; CDR2 reads SYGVNS. V was cut by 7 bases and J by 3 bases, with 13 bases left in between. The CDR3 consists of 14 residues. CDR3: CASTGPSDNQPQHF. CDR3 nucleotide sequence: TGTGCCAGCACCGGACCTAGCGACAATCAGCCCCAGCATTTT.

The gene calls are TRBV12-3 or TRBV12-4 and TRBJ2-7, with 8 bases lining up with TRBD2. This CDR3 comprises 13 residues. V dropped 11 bases and J dropped 1; count of bases not matched to a gene: 7. The CDR3 coding sequence is TGTGCCTCTTCGGGACTAGTTTCCTACGAGCAGTACTTC. Its protein product is CASSGLVSYEQYF.

CDR3 sequence (DNA): TGTGCCAGCAGTGACCTGACAGGGTACGAGCAGTACTTC. Protein sequence: CASSDLTGYEQYF. The rearrangement joins TRBV6-1 to TRBJ2-7; 7 bases match TRBD1. Per the germline V gene, CDR1 is MNHNS and CDR2 is SASEGT. Trimming took 3 bases from V and 4 from J; bases not matched to a gene: 3. The CDR3 runs 13 residues.

This clone has more than one count but fewer than ten. The gene calls are TRBV7-9 and TRBJ1-2; a possible D gene is TRBD1 (5 bases). Per the germline V gene, CDR1 is SEHNR and CDR2 is FQNEAQ (reference sequence). Trimming shortened V by 8 bases and J by 8 bases, and 15 bases separated the two germline ends. This CDR3 contains 12 residues. CDR3 sequence: CASSPFGGGYTF. The CDR3, as DNA: TGTGCCAGCTCCCCCTTCGGGGGAGGCTACACCTTC.

The V call is TRBV18, the J call TRBJ1-6; D not certain. This CDR3 comprises 15 residues. Trimming stripped 8 bases from V and 4 bases from J, with 15 bases between. Germline CDR1 and CDR2: KGHSH and LQKENI. The CDR3 nucleotides are TGTGCCAGCAAGCCATCCGTCGATTATAATTCACCCCTCCACTTT. It encodes CASKPSVDYNSPLHF. The whole variable domain, filled in from reference TRBV18 and TRBJ1-6, reads NAGVMQNPRHLVRRRGQEARLRCSPMKGHSHVYWYRQLPEEGLKFMVYLQKENIIDESGMPKERFSAEFPKEGPSILRIQQVVRGDSAAYFCASKPSVDYNSPLHFGNGTRLTVT.

The genes are TRBV28 and TRBJ1-3; weak D call: TRBD1 (5 bases). Trimming removed 8 bases at V and 12 bases at J, with 23 bases between. The germline CDR1 and CDR2 sequences are MDHEN and SYDVKM. The CDR3 contains 14 residues. Here the CDR3 reads CASGNPLRETDIYF. CDR3 nucleotides: TGTGCCAGCGGCAACCCACTCAGGGAAACGGACATATATTTT.

The rearrangement joins TRBV7-9 to TRBJ1-4; perhaps TRBD1 as D (5 bases). Trimming removed 5 bases from V and 3 bases from J, with 19 bases in between. The CDR3 loop spans 17 amino acids. CDR1 and CDR2 from the germline V gene are SEHNR and FQNEAQ (reference sequence). Here the CDR3 reads CASSPDGRGAANEKLFF. The CDR3 bases are TGTGCCAGCAGCCCCGATGGCCGTGGGGCGGCTAATGAAAAACTGTTTTTT.

The V call is TRBV27, the J call TRBJ1-2; tentatively, D is TRBD1 (6 bases). CDR3 length: 13 amino acids. Trimming stripped 3 bases from V and 2 bases from J, with 7 bases between. From germline, CDR1 is MNHEY and CDR2 SMNVEV (reference sequence). In nucleotides, the CDR3 is TGTGCCAGCAGTTTCCAGGGGAACTATGGCTACACCTTC. This gives the protein CASSFQGNYGYTF.

This chain joins TRBV5-1 and TRBJ1-6, with D perhaps matching TRBD1 (5 bases). The V gene lost 0 bases and the J gene lost 10 bases, with 8 bases spanning the gap. CDR3 length equals 13 residues. Germline loops: CDR1 SGHRS, CDR2 YFSETQ. This CDR3 is CASSLDGGSPLHF. DNA for the CDR3: TGCGCCAGCAGCTTGGATGGGGGGTCACCCCTCCACTTT.

The rearrangement uses TRBV10-3 and TRBJ1-1, with D possibly TRBD1 on 6 matching bases. Per germline, CDR1 ENHRY and CDR2 SYGVKD. Trimming shortened V by 5 bases and J by 4 bases, and 17 bases separated the two germline ends. CDR3 size: 15 residues. CDR3 nucleotide sequence: TGTGCCATCAGTACAATTGGACAGAGAACCACTGAAGCTTTCTTT. Protein product: CAISTIGQRTTEAFF.

V is TRBV7-9 and J is TRBJ1-4; TRBD1 is a possible D gene (6 bases). V lost 7 bases and J 7 bases, leaving 22 bases between the germline ends. The CDR3 sequence is 16 residues long. The germline V gene encodes CDR1 SEHNR and CDR2 FQNEAQ (reference sequence). The chain's CDR3 is CASIKEGQRGGEKLFF. The CDR3 DNA reads as TGTGCCAGCATCAAGGAAGGACAGCGAGGCGGTGAAAAACTGTTTTTT.

The chain employs TRBV27 and TRBJ1-2; D not certain. Germline assignment: CDR1 MNHEY and CDR2 SMNVEV (reference sequence). Trimming took 5 bases from V and 3 from J, leaving 16 bases between them. This CDR3 is built from 15 residues. CDR3 coding DNA: TGTGCCAGCAGTCCTCGCCCCAGGCCAGACTATGGCTACACCTTC. It is translated as CASSPRPRPDYGYTF.

The chain employs TRBV29-1 and TRBJ1-1; D is unresolved. The germline gives CDR1 SQVTM, CDR2 ANQGSEA. This CDR3 comprises 12 residues. Between the trimmed V and J ends, which lost 3 bases and 2 bases, there was a span of 7 bases. CDR3 protein: CSVDQFNTEAFF. The CDR3 DNA follows: TGCAGCGTTGATCAGTTTAACACTGAAGCTTTCTTT.

The chain uses TRBV29-1 and TRBJ1-2, with D unresolved. CDR1 and CDR2 (germline): SQVTM, ANQGSEA. The CDR3 is 13 amino acids. Trimming removed 4 bases from V and 4 bases from J, with 13 bases in between. In DNA, the CDR3 is TGCAGCGTTGGGTCCAGGACTGCCTATGGCTACACCTTC. Its protein product is CSVGSRTAYGYTF. The full variable domain, its missing parts supplied by reference TRBV29-1 and TRBJ1-2, is SAVISQKPSRDICQRGTSLTIQCQVDSQVTMMFWYRQQPGQSLTLIATANQGSEATYESGFVIDKFPISRPNLTFSTLTVSNMSPEDSSIYLCSVGSRTAYGYTFGSGTRLTVV.

The sample holds a few counts of this clone. CDR3 DNA: TGTGCCAGGCAGCAGGGTGGCCATGGCTACACCTTC. It codes for CARQQGGHGYTF. This chain connects TRBV2 to TRBJ1-2, with a tentative D call TRBD1 (5 bases). This CDR3 is built from 12 residues. Germline V gives CDR1 SNHLY, CDR2 FYNNEI. V was clipped by 9 bases and J by 6 bases, with 14 bases between them.

The CDR3 protein is CASSQDFVRQAISNEQFF. The DNA of the CDR3 is TGTGCCAGCAGCCAAGATTTCGTTCGACAGGCGATCTCCAATGAGCAGTTCTTC. The rearrangement joins TRBV14 to TRBJ2-1, with a weak D call TRBD1 (6 bases). The germline V gene has CDR1 SGHDN and CDR2 FVKESK. V gave up 0 bases and J gave up 6 bases, with 21 bases separating them. There are 18 residues in the CDR3.

The chain is built from TRBV19 and TRBJ2-2, with 12 bases matching TRBD2. V gave up 6 bases and J gave up 7 bases; unmatched junction bases: 3. This CDR3 has 14 residues. Germline V lookup: CDR1 LNHDA, CDR2 SQIVND (reference sequence). The CDR3 DNA reads as TGTGCCAGTAGGAGACTAGCGGGAGACGGGGAGCTGTTTTTT. It specifies CASRRLAGDGELFF.

This chain links TRBV14 with TRBJ2-7, with D tentatively TRBD1 (5 bases). This CDR3 contains 11 residues. CDR1 is SGHDN and CDR2 is FVKESK in the germline V gene. V lost 3 bases and J lost 9, with 9 bases in between. The CDR3 protein is CASSQSGMQYF. The CDR3, as DNA: TGTGCCAGCAGCCAGTCAGGGATGCAGTACTTC.

The chain carries TRBV5-1 and TRBJ1-2, with D unclear. From germline, CDR1 is SGHRS and CDR2 YFSETQ. V was shortened by 0 bases and J by 0 bases, with 15 bases between the two germline ends. This CDR3 comprises 17 residues. CDR3 nucleotides: TGCGCCAGCAGCTTGGGGGCCTCTGCCATCTCTAACTATGGCTACACCTTC. Amino acids: CASSLGASAISNYGYTF.

V is TRBV28 and J is TRBJ1-1; D is perhaps TRBD1 (5 bases). V was shortened by 7 bases and J by 4 bases, with 13 bases between the two germline ends. Germline assignment: CDR1 MDHEN and CDR2 SYDVKM. CDR3 size: 13 residues. CDR3 sequence: CASNLQGITEAFF. CDR3 in DNA: TGTGCCAGCAATTTGCAGGGCATCACTGAAGCTTTCTTT.